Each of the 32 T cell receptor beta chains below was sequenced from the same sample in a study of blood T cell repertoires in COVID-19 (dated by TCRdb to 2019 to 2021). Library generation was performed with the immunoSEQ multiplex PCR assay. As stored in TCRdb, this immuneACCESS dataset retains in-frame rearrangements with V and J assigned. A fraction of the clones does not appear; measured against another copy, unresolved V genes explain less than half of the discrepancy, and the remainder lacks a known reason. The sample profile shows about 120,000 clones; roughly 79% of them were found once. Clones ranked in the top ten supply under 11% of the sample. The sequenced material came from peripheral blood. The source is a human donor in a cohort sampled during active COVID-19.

This CDR3 is CSVLGIGTGGGYGYTF. CDR3 coding DNA: TGCAGCGTCCTGGGAATCGGGACAGGAGGGGGCTATGGCTACACCTTC. J is TRBJ1-2 and V is TRBV29-1, with TRBD1 matching 8 bases. The CDR3 runs to 16 residues. The germline gives CDR1 SQVTM, CDR2 ANQGSEA. V dropped 6 bases and J dropped 4; count of bases not matched to a gene: 16. Together with reference TRBV29-1 and TRBJ1-2, the CDR3 gives the full variable domain: SAVISQKPSRDICQRGTSLTIQCQVDSQVTMMFWYRQQPGQSLTLIATANQGSEATYESGFVIDKFPISRPNLTFSTLTVSNMSPEDSSIYLCSVLGIGTGGGYGYTFGSGTRLTVV.

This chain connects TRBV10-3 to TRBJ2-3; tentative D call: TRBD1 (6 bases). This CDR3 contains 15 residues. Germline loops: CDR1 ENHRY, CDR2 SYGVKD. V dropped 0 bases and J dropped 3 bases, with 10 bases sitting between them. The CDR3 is CAISESQGWTDTQYF. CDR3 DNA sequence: TGTGCCATCAGTGAGTCCCAGGGGTGGACAGATACGCAGTATTTT.

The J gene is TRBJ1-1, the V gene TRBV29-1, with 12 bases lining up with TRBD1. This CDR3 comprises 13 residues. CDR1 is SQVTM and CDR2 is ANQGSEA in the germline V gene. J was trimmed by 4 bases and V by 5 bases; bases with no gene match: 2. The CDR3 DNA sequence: TGCAGCGTTTGGGACAGGGGGCTCACTGAAGCTTTCTTT. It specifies CSVWDRGLTEAFF.

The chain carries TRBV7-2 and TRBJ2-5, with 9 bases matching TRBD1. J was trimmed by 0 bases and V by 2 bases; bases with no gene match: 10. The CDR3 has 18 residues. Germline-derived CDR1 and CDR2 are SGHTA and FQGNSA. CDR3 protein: CASSLLRTGTGYQETQYF. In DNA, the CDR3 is TGTGCCAGCAGCTTACTCCGAACCGGGACAGGGTACCAAGAGACCCAGTACTTC.

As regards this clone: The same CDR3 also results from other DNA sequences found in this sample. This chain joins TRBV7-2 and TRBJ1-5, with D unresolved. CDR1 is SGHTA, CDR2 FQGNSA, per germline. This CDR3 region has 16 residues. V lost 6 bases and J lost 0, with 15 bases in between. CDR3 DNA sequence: TGTGCCAGCAGTCCACGACGCGGGGATAGCAATCAGCCCCAGCATTTT. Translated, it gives CASSPRRGDSNQPQHF.

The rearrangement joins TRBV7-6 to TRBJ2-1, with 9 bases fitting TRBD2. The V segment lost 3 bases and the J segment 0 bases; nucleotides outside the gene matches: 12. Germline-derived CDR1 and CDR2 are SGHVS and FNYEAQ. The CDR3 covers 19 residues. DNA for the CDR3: TGTGCCAGCAGCTTGCCCACAAGACTAGCGGAGAGCTCCTACAATGAGCAGTTCTTC. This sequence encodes CASSLPTRLAESSYNEQFF.

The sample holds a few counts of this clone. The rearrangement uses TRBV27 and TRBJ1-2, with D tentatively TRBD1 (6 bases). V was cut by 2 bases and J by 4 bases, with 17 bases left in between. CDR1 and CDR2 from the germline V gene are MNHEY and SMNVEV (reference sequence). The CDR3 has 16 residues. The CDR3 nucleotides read TGTGCCAGCAGTTTAAGGGGGGGGATCTCCATCTATGGCTACACCTTC. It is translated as CASSLRGGISIYGYTF.

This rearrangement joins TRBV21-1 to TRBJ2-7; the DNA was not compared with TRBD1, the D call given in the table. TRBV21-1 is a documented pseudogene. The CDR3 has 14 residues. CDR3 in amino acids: CASYGTWGSYEQYF. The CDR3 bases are TGTGCCAGCTACGGGACATGGGGCTCCTACGAGCAGTACTTC.

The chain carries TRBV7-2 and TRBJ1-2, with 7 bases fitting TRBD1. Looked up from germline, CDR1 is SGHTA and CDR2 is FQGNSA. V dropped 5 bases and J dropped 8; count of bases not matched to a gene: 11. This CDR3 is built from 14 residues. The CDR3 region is CASSPTGTATGYTF. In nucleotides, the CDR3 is TGTGCCAGCAGCCCTACCGGGACAGCTACCGGCTACACCTTC. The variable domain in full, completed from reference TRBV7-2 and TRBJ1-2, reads GAGVSQSPSNKVTEKGKDVELRCDPISGHTALYWYRQSLGQGLEFLIYFQGNSAPDKSGLPSDRFSAERTGGSVSTLTIQRTQQEDSAVYLCASSPTGTATGYTFGSGTRLTVV.

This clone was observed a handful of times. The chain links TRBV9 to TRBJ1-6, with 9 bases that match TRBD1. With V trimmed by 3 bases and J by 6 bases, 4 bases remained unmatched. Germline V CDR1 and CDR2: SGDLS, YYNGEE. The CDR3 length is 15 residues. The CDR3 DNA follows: TGTGCCAGCAGCGAGGGGGGACAGGGTAATTCACCCCTCCACTTT. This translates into CASSEGGQGNSPLHF.

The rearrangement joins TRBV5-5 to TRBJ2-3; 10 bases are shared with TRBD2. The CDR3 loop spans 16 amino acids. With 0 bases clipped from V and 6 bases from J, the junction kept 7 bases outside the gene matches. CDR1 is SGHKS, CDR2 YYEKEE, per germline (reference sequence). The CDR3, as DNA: TGTGCCAGCAGCTTGGACCCAGCGGGAGGGCCTGATACGCAGTATTTT. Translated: CASSLDPAGGPDTQYF.

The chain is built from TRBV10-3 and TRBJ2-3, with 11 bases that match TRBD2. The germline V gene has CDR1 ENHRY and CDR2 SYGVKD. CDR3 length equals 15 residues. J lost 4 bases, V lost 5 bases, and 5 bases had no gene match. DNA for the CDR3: TGTGCCATCAGTTTGACTAGCGGGGCCCCAGATACGCAGTATTTT. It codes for CAISLTSGAPDTQYF.

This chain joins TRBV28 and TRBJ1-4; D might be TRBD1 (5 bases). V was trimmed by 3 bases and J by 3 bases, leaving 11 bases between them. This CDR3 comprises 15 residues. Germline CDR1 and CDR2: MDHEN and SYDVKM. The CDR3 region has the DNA TGTGCCAGCAGTTTGTTTGACAGCTCTAATGAAAAACTGTTTTTT. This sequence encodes CASSLFDSSNEKLFF.

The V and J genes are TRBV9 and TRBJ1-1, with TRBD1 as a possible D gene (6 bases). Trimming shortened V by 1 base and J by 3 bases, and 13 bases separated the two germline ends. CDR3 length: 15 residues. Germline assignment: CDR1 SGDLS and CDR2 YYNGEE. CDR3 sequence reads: CASSVLGGPDTEAFF. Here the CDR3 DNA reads TGTGCCAGCAGCGTATTGGGGGGGCCGGACACTGAAGCTTTCTTT. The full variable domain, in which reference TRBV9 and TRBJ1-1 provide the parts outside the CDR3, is DSGVTQTPKHLITATGQRVTLRCSPRSGDLSVYWYQQSLDQGLQFLIQYYNGEERAKGNILERFSAQQFPDLHSELNLSSLELGDSALYFCASSVLGGPDTEAFFGQGTRLTVV.

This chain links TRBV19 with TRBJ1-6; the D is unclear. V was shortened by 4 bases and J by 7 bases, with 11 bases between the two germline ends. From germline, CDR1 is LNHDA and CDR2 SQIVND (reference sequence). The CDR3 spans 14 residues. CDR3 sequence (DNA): TGTGCCAGTAGTAAAGGAGTTCAGAATTCACCCCTCCACTTT. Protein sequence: CASSKGVQNSPLHF.

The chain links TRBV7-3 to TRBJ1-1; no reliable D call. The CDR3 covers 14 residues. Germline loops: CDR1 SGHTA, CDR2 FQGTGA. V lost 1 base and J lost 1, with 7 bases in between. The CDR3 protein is CASSLNGGNTEAFF. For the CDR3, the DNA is TGTGCCAGCAGCTTAAACGGCGGGAACACTGAAGCTTTCTTT. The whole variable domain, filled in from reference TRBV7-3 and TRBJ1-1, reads GAGVSQTPSNKVTEKGKYVELRCDPISGHTALYWYRQSLGQGPEFLIYFQGTGAADDSGLPNDRFFAVRPEGSVSTLKIQRTERGDSAVYLCASSLNGGNTEAFFGQGTRLTVV.

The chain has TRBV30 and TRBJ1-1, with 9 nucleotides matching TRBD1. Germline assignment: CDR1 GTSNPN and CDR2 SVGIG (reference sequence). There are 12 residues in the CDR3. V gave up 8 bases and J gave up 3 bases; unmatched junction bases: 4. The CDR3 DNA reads TGTGCCGCCGGGACAGGGCACACTGAAGCTTTCTTT. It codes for CAAGTGHTEAFF.

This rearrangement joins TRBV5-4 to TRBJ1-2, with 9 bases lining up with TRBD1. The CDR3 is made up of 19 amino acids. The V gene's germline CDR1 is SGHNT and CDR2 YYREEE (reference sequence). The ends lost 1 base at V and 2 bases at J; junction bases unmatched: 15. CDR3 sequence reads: CASSLPAGTGSSKNYGYTF. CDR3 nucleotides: TGTGCCAGCAGCTTGCCCGCCGGGACAGGGTCCTCTAAGAACTATGGCTACACCTTC.

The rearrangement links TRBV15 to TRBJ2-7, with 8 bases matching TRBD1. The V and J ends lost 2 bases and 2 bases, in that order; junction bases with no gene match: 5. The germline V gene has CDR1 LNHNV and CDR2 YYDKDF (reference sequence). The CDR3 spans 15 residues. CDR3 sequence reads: CATSRRGQAPYEQYF. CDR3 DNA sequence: TGTGCCACCAGCAGACGGGGACAGGCCCCCTACGAGCAGTACTTC.

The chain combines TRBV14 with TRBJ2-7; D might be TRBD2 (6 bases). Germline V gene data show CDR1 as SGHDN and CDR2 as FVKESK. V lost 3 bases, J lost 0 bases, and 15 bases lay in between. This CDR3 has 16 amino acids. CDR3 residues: CASSHPRETVSYEQYF. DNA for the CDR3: TGTGCCAGCAGCCATCCCCGGGAGACGGTCTCCTACGAGCAGTACTTC.

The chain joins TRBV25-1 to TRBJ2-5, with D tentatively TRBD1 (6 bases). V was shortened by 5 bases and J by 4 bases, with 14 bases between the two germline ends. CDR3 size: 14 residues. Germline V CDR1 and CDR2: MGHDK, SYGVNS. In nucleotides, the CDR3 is TGTGCCAGCAGTCCGGGACACGGGGTAGAGACCCAGTACTTC. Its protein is CASSPGHGVETQYF.

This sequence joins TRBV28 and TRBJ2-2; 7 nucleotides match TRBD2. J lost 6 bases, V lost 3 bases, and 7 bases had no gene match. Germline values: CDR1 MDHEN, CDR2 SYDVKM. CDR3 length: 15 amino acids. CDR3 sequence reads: CASSLGGSKAGELFF. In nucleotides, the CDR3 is TGTGCCAGCAGTTTGGGCGGGAGTAAGGCCGGGGAGCTGTTTTTT. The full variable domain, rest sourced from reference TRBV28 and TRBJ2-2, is DVKVTQSSRYLVKRTGEKVFLECVQDMDHENMFWYRQDPGLGLRLIYFSYDVKMKEKGDIPEGYSVSREKKERFSLILESASTNQTSMYLCASSLGGSKAGELFFGEGSRLTVL.

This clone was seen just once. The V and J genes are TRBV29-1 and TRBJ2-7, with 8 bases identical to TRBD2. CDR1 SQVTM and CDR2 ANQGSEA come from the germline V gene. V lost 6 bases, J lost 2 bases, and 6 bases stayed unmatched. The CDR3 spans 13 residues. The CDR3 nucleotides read TGCAGCGTGAGGGTAGCGGGAACCTACGAGCAGTACTTC. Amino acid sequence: CSVRVAGTYEQYF.

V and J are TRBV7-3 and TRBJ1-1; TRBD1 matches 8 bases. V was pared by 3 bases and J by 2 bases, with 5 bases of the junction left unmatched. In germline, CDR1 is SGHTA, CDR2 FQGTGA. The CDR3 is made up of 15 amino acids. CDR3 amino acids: CASSFDDRGNTEAFF. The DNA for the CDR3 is TGTGCCAGCAGCTTCGACGACAGGGGAAACACTGAAGCTTTCTTT.

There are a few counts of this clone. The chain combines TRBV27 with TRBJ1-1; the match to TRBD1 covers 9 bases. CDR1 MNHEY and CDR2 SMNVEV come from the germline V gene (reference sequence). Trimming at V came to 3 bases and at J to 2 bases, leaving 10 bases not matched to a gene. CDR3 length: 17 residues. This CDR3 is CASSFRGQGKTNTEAFF. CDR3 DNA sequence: TGTGCCAGCAGTTTCCGGGGACAGGGCAAAACAAACACTGAAGCTTTCTTT.

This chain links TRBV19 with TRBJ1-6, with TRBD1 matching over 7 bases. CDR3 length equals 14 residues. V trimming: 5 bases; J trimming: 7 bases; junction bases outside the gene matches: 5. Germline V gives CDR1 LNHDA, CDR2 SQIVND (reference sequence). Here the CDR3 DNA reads TGTGCCAGTAGTGTCGGACAGGAAAATTCACCCCTCCACTTT. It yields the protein CASSVGQENSPLHF. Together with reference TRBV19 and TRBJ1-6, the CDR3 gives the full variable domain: DGGITQSPKYLFRKEGQNVTLSCEQNLNHDAMYWYRQDPGQGLRLIYYSQIVNDFQKGDIAEGYSVSREKKESFPLTVTSAQKNPTAFYLCASSVGQENSPLHFGNGTRLTVT.

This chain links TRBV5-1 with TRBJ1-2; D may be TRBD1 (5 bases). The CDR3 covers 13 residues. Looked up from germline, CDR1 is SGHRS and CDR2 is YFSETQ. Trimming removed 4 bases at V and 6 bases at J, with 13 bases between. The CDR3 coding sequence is TGCGCCAGCAGCCCAGGACAAAGTCATGGCTACACCTTC. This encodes CASSPGQSHGYTF.

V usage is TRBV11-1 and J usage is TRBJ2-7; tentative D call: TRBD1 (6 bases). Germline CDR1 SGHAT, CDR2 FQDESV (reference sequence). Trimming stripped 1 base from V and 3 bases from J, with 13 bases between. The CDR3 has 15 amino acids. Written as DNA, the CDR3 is TGTGCCAGCAGCTTAGGACCGGGACAAGTCTACGAGCAGTACTTC. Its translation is CASSLGPGQVYEQYF.

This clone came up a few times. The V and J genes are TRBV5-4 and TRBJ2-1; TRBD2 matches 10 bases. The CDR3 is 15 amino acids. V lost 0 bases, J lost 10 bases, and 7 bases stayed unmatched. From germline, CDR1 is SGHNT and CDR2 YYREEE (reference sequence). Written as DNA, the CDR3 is TGTGCCAGCAGCTTGGTTCTAGCGGGAGCACGGGAGCAGTTCTTC. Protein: CASSLVLAGAREQFF.

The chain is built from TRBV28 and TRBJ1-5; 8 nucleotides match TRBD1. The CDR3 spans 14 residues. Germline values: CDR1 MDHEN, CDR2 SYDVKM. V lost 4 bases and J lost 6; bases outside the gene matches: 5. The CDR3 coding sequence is TGTGCCAGCAGTTACAGGGGGAATAGTCAGCCCCAGCATTTT. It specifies CASSYRGNSQPQHF.

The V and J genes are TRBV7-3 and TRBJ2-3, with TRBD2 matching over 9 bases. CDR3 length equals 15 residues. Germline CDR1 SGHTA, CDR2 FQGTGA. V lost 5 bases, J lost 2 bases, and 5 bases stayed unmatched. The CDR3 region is CASSLRTSVTDTQYF. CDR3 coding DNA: TGTGCCAGCAGCCTAAGGACTAGCGTCACAGATACGCAGTATTTT.

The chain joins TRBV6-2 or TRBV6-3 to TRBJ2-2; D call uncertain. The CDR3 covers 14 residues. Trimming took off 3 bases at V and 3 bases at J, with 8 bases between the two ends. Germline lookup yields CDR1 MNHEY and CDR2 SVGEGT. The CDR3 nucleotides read TGTGCCAGCAGTTATTATCTACACACCGGGGAGCTGTTTTTT. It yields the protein CASSYYLHTGELFF.